This record concerns one T cell receptor beta chain sequence. With random hexamers, reverse transcription was performed on about 0.5 to 1 ug of RNA. immunoSEQ multiplex PCR amplified TCR beta CDR3 across 54 Vbeta, 13 Jbeta. In TCRdb, the immunoSEQ multiplex PCR reads were re-called with MiXCR into one record per CDR3 protein. The profile shows roughly 120,000 distinct CDR3 sequences, approximately 94% of them singletons. The data were obtained in a study of CD8 T cells in Susac syndrome. The CD8+ and CD4+ T cells were isolated magnetically using a negative isolation approach, whereas the TEMRA cells were enriched by FACS. The sequence came from a human donor with multiple sclerosis. The material sequenced was CD4+ T cells from PBMCs.

The DNA of the CDR3 is TGTGCCAGCGGACAGTCGACCTCTGGAAACACCATATATTTT. Translated: CASGQSTSGNTIYF. The rearrangement uses TRBV2 and TRBJ1-3; D is perhaps TRBD1 (6 bases). Looked up from germline, CDR1 is SNHLY and CDR2 is FYNNEI. Trimming stripped 8 bases from V and 0 bases from J, with 11 bases between. The CDR3 covers 14 residues.